One and the same sample provided the 32 T cell receptor beta chains below, sequenced in a study of tumor-infiltrating lymphocytes in localized non-small cell lung cancer. Method: immunoSEQ multiplex PCR; TCRdb's copy keeps in-frame clones and lacks some. The data show roughly 12,000 clones, 70% to 85% seen once. Sequenced input: uninvolved lung tissue not adjacent to the tumor. These receptors were taken from a human donor with non-small cell lung cancer.

The J gene is TRBJ1-4, the V gene TRBV6-5, with D unclear. In germline, CDR1 is MNHEY, CDR2 SVGAGI. The CDR3 runs 15 residues. The V end lost 5 bases, the J end lost 8 bases, and 18 bases lay between the germline ends. CDR3 DNA: TGTGCCAGCAGTCCATTCGGGATCCCTAGGGAAAAACTGTTTTTT. Translating it yields CASSPFGIPREKLFF.

This clone occurred a few times. CDR3 bases: TGTGCCAGCAGCCCCACCCCGGGAACCACAGATACGCAGTATTTT. Protein product: CASSPTPGTTDTQYF. The chain employs TRBV9 and TRBJ2-3; D is perhaps TRBD2 (5 bases). Per the germline V gene, CDR1 is SGDLS and CDR2 is YYNGEE. This CDR3 spans 15 amino acids. Trimming took off 4 bases at V and 2 bases at J, with 14 bases between the two ends.

This clone was seen only a few times. The J gene is TRBJ1-2, the V gene TRBV4-3, with no clear D. This CDR3 region has 14 residues. The V end was cut by 0 bases, the J end by 8 bases, with 13 bases between. Germline lookup yields CDR1 LGHNA and CDR2 YSLEER. The CDR3 is CASSQELGGRGYTF. CDR3 coding DNA: TGCGCCAGCAGCCAAGAACTCGGCGGGCGCGGCTACACCTTC.

The chain recombines TRBV2 with TRBJ1-1; 10 bases match TRBD1. V trimming: 6 bases; J trimming: 0 bases; junction bases outside the gene matches: 4. Germline V gene lookup returns CDR1 SNHLY and CDR2 FYNNEI. The CDR3 is 15 amino acids. CDR3 residues: CASRDRGFMNTEAFF. The CDR3, as DNA: TGTGCCAGCAGGGACAGGGGGTTCATGAACACTGAAGCTTTCTTT.

J is TRBJ2-3 and V is TRBV5-8; D may be TRBD2 (6 bases). CDR1 SGHTS and CDR2 YDEGEE come from the germline V gene. The V and J ends lost 4 bases and 2 bases respectively, with 14 bases between them. The CDR3 loop spans 15 amino acids. CDR3 sequence reads: CASSLGSGYTDTQYF. The CDR3 DNA is TGTGCCAGCAGCCTGGGGAGCGGGTACACAGATACGCAGTATTTT.

The chain is built from TRBV6-5 and TRBJ2-7, with D possibly TRBD1 on 6 matching bases. CDR3 length: 13 residues. The germline V gene encodes CDR1 MNHEY and CDR2 SVGAGI. V lost 10 bases to trimming and J lost 3 bases, with 16 bases between them. This CDR3 is CATSEGESYEQYF. In DNA, the CDR3 is TGTGCCACCAGCGAGGGGGAAAGCTACGAGCAGTACTTC.

The rearrangement links TRBV10-1 to TRBJ1-1; D remains ambiguous. V lost 11 bases to trimming and J lost 1 base, with 8 bases between them. The CDR3 runs to 11 residues. Germline CDR1 is WNHNN and CDR2 is SYGVQD (reference sequence). The CDR3 nucleotides are TGCGCCCCCACCACGAACACTGAAGCTTTCTTT. This gives the protein CAPTTNTEAFF.

V and J are TRBV5-6 and TRBJ2-1, with 8 bases fitting TRBD1. There are 16 residues in the CDR3. The ends lost 4 bases at V and 3 bases at J; junction bases unmatched: 9. Germline V gene sequence: CDR1 SGHDT, CDR2 YYEEEE. The CDR3 loop reads CASSLGQAVVYNEQFF. DNA for the CDR3: TGTGCCAGCAGCCTGGGACAGGCCGTAGTCTACAATGAGCAGTTCTTC.

The J gene is TRBJ2-7, the V gene TRBV29-1; no reliable D call. The V gene lost 3 bases and the J gene lost 7 bases, with 16 bases spanning the gap. The CDR3 runs 13 residues. CDR1 is SQVTM and CDR2 is ANQGSEA in the germline V gene. The CDR3 nucleotides read TGCAGCGTTGAGCCCTCCCAAGGTGTGGAGCAGTACTTC. Translated: CSVEPSQGVEQYF.

V is TRBV5-6 and J is TRBJ2-3; either TRBD1 or TRBD2 may supply D (5 bases each). In germline, CDR1 is SGHDT, CDR2 YYEEEE. The CDR3 extends over 15 amino acids. The germline V and J ends were trimmed by 0 bases and 3 bases, with 11 bases remaining between them. DNA of the CDR3: TGTGCCAGCAGCTTGGGTAGGTGGGGGACAGATACGCAGTATTTT. Translated: CASSLGRWGTDTQYF.

This clone was observed once. This chain connects TRBV9 to TRBJ2-3, with 11 bases aligning to TRBD2. With 4 bases clipped from V and 1 base from J, the junction kept 2 bases outside the gene matches. Germline lookup yields CDR1 SGDLS and CDR2 YYNGEE. This CDR3 contains 15 residues. The DNA of the CDR3 is TGTGCCAGCAGCCTGACTAGCGGGGGCACAGATACGCAGTATTTT. Protein: CASSLTSGGTDTQYF.

The genes are TRBV9 and TRBJ2-3; 13 bases are a match to TRBD2. V was clipped by 5 bases and J by 6 bases; unmatched bases: 9. Per the germline V gene, CDR1 is SGDLS and CDR2 is YYNGEE. CDR3 length equals 16 residues. The CDR3 here is CASSQHGLAGADTQYF. The CDR3 DNA reads TGTGCCAGCAGTCAACATGGACTAGCGGGGGCTGATACGCAGTATTTT.

The CDR3 here is CASSWGWEQFF. The CDR3 DNA is TGTGCCAGCAGTTGGGGTTGGGAGCAGTTCTTC. The chain has TRBV28 and TRBJ2-1; D remains ambiguous. The V and J ends lost 4 bases and 10 bases respectively, with 8 bases between them. Germline V lookup: CDR1 MDHEN, CDR2 SYDVKM. This CDR3 has 11 amino acids.

This clone was recorded once. The V and J genes are TRBV7-2 and TRBJ2-2, with 7 bases fitting TRBD1. The CDR3 is 16 residues long. CDR1 and CDR2 (germline): SGHTA, FQGNSA. V gave up 6 bases and J gave up 4 bases; unmatched junction bases: 11. The CDR3 spells CASREGAVTFTGELFF. The CDR3 DNA is TGTGCCAGCAGAGAGGGGGCGGTGACATTCACCGGGGAGCTGTTTTTT.

This clone was observed a handful of times. V and J are TRBV28 and TRBJ1-2; D uncertain. V lost 5 bases to trimming and J lost 6 bases, with 13 bases between them. Germline CDR1 is MDHEN and CDR2 is SYDVKM. CDR3 length equals 13 residues. The CDR3 spells CASSVRGADGYTF. For the CDR3, the DNA is TGTGCCAGCAGTGTTCGGGGTGCCGATGGCTACACCTTC.

This clone came up once. The rearrangement links TRBV10-3 to TRBJ1-3; D remains unclear. Trimming left V 6 bases short and J 8 bases short, with 17 bases between. The CDR3 spans 14 residues. CDR1 and CDR2 from the germline V gene are ENHRY and SYGVKD. CDR3 sequence (DNA): TGTGCCATCAGCGGCCGGGAGAACGGGGACACCATATATTTT. The encoded protein is CAISGRENGDTIYF.

This chain uses TRBV19 with TRBJ1-6; D is uncertain. V shed 4 bases and J shed 7 bases, with 8 bases lying between them. Germline V lookup: CDR1 LNHDA, CDR2 SQIVND (reference sequence). The CDR3 sequence is 13 residues long. The CDR3 coding sequence is TGTGCCAGTAGTAGATTCTTAAATTCACCCCTCCACTTT. Encoded protein: CASSRFLNSPLHF.

DNA of the CDR3: TGTGCCAGCATCCCCGGCCGGGGGGGCTCCTACGAGCAGTACTTC. This translates into CASIPGRGGSYEQYF. The genes are TRBV6-1 and TRBJ2-7; 8 bases are shared with TRBD2. Germline V gene lookup returns CDR1 MNHNS and CDR2 SASEGT. Losses at the gene ends were 7 bases for V and 0 bases for J; bases not matched to a gene: 8. The CDR3 has 15 amino acids.

V and J are TRBV6-1 and TRBJ2-7, with TRBD1 matching over 10 bases. Germline V gene data show CDR1 as MNHNS and CDR2 as SASEGT. The CDR3 contains 15 residues. The ends lost 7 bases at V and 4 bases at J; junction bases unmatched: 10. As DNA, the CDR3 is TGTGCCAGCACCCCGACCGGGACAGGGGTTTACGAGCAGTACTTC. It codes for CASTPTGTGVYEQYF.

V is TRBV11-1 and J is TRBJ1-1, with D maybe TRBD1 (5 bases). Looked up from germline, CDR1 is SGHAT and CDR2 is FQDESV (reference sequence). The CDR3 covers 15 residues. V lost 4 bases and J lost 4, with 16 bases in between. Here the CDR3 DNA reads TGTGCCAGCAGCTCTTGGGGGTCGCGGGCCACTGAAGCTTTCTTT. Protein sequence: CASSSWGSRATEAFF.

The rearrangement uses TRBV5-4 and TRBJ2-1; 7 nucleotides match TRBD1. Unmatched junction bases numbered 9, after V lost 2 bases and J lost 7 bases. Germline values: CDR1 SGHNT, CDR2 YYREEE (reference sequence). This CDR3 comprises 15 residues. The CDR3 nucleotides are TGTGCCAGCAGCTTAGGGGGTCAGGGGGTTAATGAGCAGTTCTTC. Amino acid sequence: CASSLGGQGVNEQFF. Complete variable domain (other parts from reference TRBV5-4 and TRBJ2-1): ETGVTQSPTHLIKTRGQQVTLRCSSQSGHNTVSWYQQALGQGPQFIFQYYREEENGRGNFPPRFSGLQFPNYSSELNVNALELDDSALYLCASSLGGQGVNEQFFGPGTRLTVL.

The CDR3: CASSGGGAQFF. In DNA, the CDR3 is TGTGCCAGCAGTGGGGGCGGAGCGCAGTTCTTC. The chain has TRBV2 and TRBJ2-1; D might be TRBD1 (5 bases). From germline, CDR1 is SNHLY and CDR2 FYNNEI. The CDR3 contains 11 residues. The V gene lost 4 bases and the J gene lost 12 bases, with 10 bases spanning the gap.

The chain recombines TRBV6-1 with TRBJ2-2; D is undetermined. Trimming stripped 2 bases from V and 5 bases from J, with 9 bases between. Germline values: CDR1 MNHNS, CDR2 SASEGT. The CDR3 extends over 14 amino acids. The CDR3 DNA is TGTGCCAGCAGTGAAACCCTGAGGACCGGGGAGCTGTTTTTT. Encoded protein: CASSETLRTGELFF.

The chain has TRBV2 and TRBJ1-1; tentatively, D is TRBD1 (5 bases). Germline V gene data show CDR1 as SNHLY and CDR2 as FYNNEI. V was shortened by 1 base and J by 6 bases, with 9 bases between the two germline ends. The CDR3 totals 13 residues. The CDR3 coding sequence is TGTGCCAGCAGTGAAGAATTGACAGCTGAAGCTTTCTTT. This encodes CASSEELTAEAFF.

The rearrangement uses TRBV2 and TRBJ2-5; 9 nucleotides match TRBD2. The CDR3 covers 17 residues. V gave up 5 bases and J gave up 6 bases; unmatched junction bases: 16. Germline V gene lookup returns CDR1 SNHLY and CDR2 FYNNEI. The CDR3 protein is CASSSHGGTSFSKTQYF. Written as DNA, the CDR3 is TGTGCCAGCAGTTCCCATGGGGGGACTAGCTTTTCGAAGACCCAGTACTTC.

The chain recombines TRBV11-3 with TRBJ1-1, with D unclear. Trimming stripped 0 bases from V and 4 bases from J, with 12 bases between. This CDR3 spans 15 amino acids. Germline V CDR1 and CDR2: SGHNT, YENEEA. Written as DNA, the CDR3 is TGTGCCAGCAGCTTAGAGGGTAGACCGGGCACTGAAGCTTTCTTT. Protein: CASSLEGRPGTEAFF.

The J gene is TRBJ1-2, the V gene TRBV6-6; D perhaps matches TRBD1 (5 bases). The CDR3 runs to 16 residues. Trimming removed 7 bases from V and 2 bases from J, with 20 bases in between. In germline, CDR1 is MNHNY, CDR2 SVGAGI (reference sequence). Written as DNA, the CDR3 is TGTGCCAGCACGCCCGGGTCAGTGGGGGGAAACTATGGCTACACCTTC. Translated: CASTPGSVGGNYGYTF.

This chain uses TRBV4-1 with TRBJ2-7; the match to TRBD1 covers 8 bases. The CDR3 has 15 amino acids. Losses at the gene ends were 3 bases for V and 0 bases for J; bases not matched to a gene: 4. CDR1 is MGHRA, CDR2 YSYEKL, per germline. The CDR3 coding sequence is TGCGCCAGCAGCCATGGGGACAGGAGCTCCTACGAGCAGTACTTC. As protein: CASSHGDRSSYEQYF.

This chain uses TRBV4-1 with TRBJ2-7, with D perhaps matching TRBD1 (6 bases). The CDR3 spans 16 residues. The germline CDR1 and CDR2 sequences are MGHRA and YSYEKL. V gave up 2 bases and J gave up 6 bases, with 20 bases separating them. The CDR3 reads CASSQMFGNRASEQYF. The CDR3 DNA follows: TGCGCCAGCAGCCAAATGTTCGGGAACAGGGCGAGCGAGCAGTACTTC.

The CDR3 loop is CASSRTYEQYF. The CDR3 DNA reads TGTGCCAGCAGCCGCACCTACGAGCAGTACTTC. V usage is TRBV5-8 and J usage is TRBJ2-7; D call uncertain. The CDR3 loop spans 11 amino acids. V was cut by 4 bases and J by 2 bases, with 4 bases left in between. CDR1 is SGHTS, CDR2 YDEGEE, per germline.

The rearrangement links TRBV5-1 to TRBJ1-2; D is ambiguous. With 0 bases removed from V and 4 bases from J, the gap between germline ends came to 10 bases. Germline-derived CDR1 and CDR2 are SGHRS and YFSETQ. The CDR3 totals 14 residues. The CDR3 nucleotides are TGCGCCAGCAGCTTGGGGATCCCGACCTATGGCTACACCTTC. Its translation: CASSLGIPTYGYTF.

The chain carries TRBV7-8 and TRBJ1-2; D not certain. Germline-derived CDR1 and CDR2 are SGHVS and FQNEAQ. This CDR3 contains 13 residues. V lost 6 bases and J lost 1, with 9 bases in between. CDR3 nucleotides: TGTGCCAGCAGTTCGCAGAATAACTATGGCTACACCTTC. This encodes CASSSQNNYGYTF.